This TCR beta chain was identified in a study of blood T cell repertoires in COVID-19. On the study more broadly: Both acute and convalescent COVID-19 samples were obtained from the United States, Italy and Spain. Sources were T cells, B-cell-depleted T cells, or PBMCs; the material itself was cDNA or gDNA.

In the case of this clone: In the same sample, other DNA sequences code for this CDR3.

Original handling: Amplification of reference gene primers provided the estimated nucleated cell counts. This table comes from immunoSEQ multiplex PCR, and its TCRdb copy is limited to in-frame clones, with some not included. That table furnishes V, J and clone size, whereas the DNA furnished D and trimming. The sample comprises roughly 170,000 clones, 70% to 90% of which are singletons, and more than 20% rests with the top ten. This TCR was sampled from a man between 65 and 85 years old with active or convalescent COVID-19. Sample: peripheral blood.

The CDR3 region has the DNA TGTGCCAGCAGTTTATACAGGAGGGGCACTGAAGCTTTCTTT. This sequence encodes CASSLYRRGTEAFF. V gene TRBV27 combines with J gene TRBJ1-1, with D possibly being TRBD1 (5 bases). V lost 1 base to trimming and J lost 4 bases, with 10 bases between them. Germline values: CDR1 MNHEY, CDR2 SMNVEV (reference sequence). The CDR3 extends over 14 amino acids.